The present T cell receptor beta chain was sequenced within a study of T cell responses to AZD1222 COVID-19 vaccine. Assay used: immunoSEQ multiplex PCR; TCRdb lists only in-frame clones, some missing. The table shows around 110,000 clones, with roughly 85% occurring only once. The V gene's germline CDR1 is WNHNN and CDR2 SYGVQD (reference sequence). The CDR3 is made up of 13 amino acids. V was shortened by 0 bases and J by 5 bases, with 4 bases between the two germline ends. Study conclusions and caveats: Donors were chiefly white British, with a greater number of females, and clonal diversity was perhaps underestimated. Sampling that yielded the repertoires occurred only after the peak T cell response.

It was second doses at about 4 or about 12 weeks that were pooled. Regarding this clone: Its antigen is as yet unknown.

This TCR was recovered from an adult who received the AZD1222 COVID-19 vaccine. Sequenced here: peripheral blood, sampled 28 days after the second AZD1222 dose. The V call is TRBV10-1, the J call TRBJ2-2; D unclear. CDR3 amino acids: CASSESGTGELFF. The CDR3 DNA reads TGCGCCAGCAGTGAGTCGGGTACCGGGGAGCTGTTTTTT.